This T cell receptor (beta chain) originates from a study of T cells in Graves' hyperthyroidism and ophthalmopathy. Overall study context: Peripheral blood samples were taken at initial diagnosis, prior to any treatment. Whole-study results and caveats: Ophthalmopathy was identified by the model a median 6.5 months ahead of onset. Stable hyperthyroidism was told apart from ophthalmopathy by a model built on 13 V-J features.

Germline lookup yields CDR1 SQVTM and CDR2 ANQGSEA. V shed 5 bases and J shed 2 bases, with 20 bases lying between them. This CDR3 comprises 16 residues. There are many counts of this clonotype. Its antigen is unidentified. Amplified regions were TCR beta CDR3 sequences from RNA transcripts. The HTBI primer set drove a first-round RT-PCR of the TCR CDR3. MiXCR, run by TCRdb on the multiplex PCR reads, gives a single entry per CDR3 protein. The table lists a few hundred thousand distinct CDR3 sequences, 17% of them singletons. Ophthalmopathy cases met thresholds of Clinical Activity Score at least 3, NOSPECS grade at least 4 and duration under 3 months.

The V gene is TRBV29-1, the J gene TRBJ2-3, with D possibly being TRBD1 (5 bases). This clonotype was sampled from a woman aged 55-70 years with Graves' ophthalmopathy. Sequenced input: blood. In nucleotides, the CDR3 is TGCAGCGTTCGTCGTAGCATCCAGGGTCACACAGATACGCAGTATTTT. Translated, it gives CSVRRSIQGHTDTQYF.